This T cell receptor beta chain was retrieved from a study of shared clonotypes between healthy human individuals. Study-wide results and caveats: Estimated richness values were generally larger in naive subsets than in memory subsets.

Notes on this clone: Its antigen remains unknown.

CD4+ cells were split into CD45RA+ naive and CD45RA-negative memory subsets. Trimming took 2 bases from V and 6 from J, leaving 9 bases between them. Looked up from germline, CDR1 is SGHDN and CDR2 is FVKESK. This CDR3 has 13 residues. At a deep level, the assay was run. The data were produced by immunoSEQ multiplex PCR, yet TCRdb's version contains in-frame clones alone and is incomplete. The sample contains under 850,000 clones, 72% of which appear only once. This sequence joins TRBV14 and TRBJ2-3; D is unresolved. What was sequenced was memory CD4+ T cells sorted from blood. Subset denoted: CD45RA-negative fraction. The receptor was isolated from a woman between 25 and 40 years old in good health. The CDR3 DNA is TGTGCCAGCAGCCAAACCCTAGGGGATACGCAGTATTTT. Translating gives CASSQTLGDTQYF.